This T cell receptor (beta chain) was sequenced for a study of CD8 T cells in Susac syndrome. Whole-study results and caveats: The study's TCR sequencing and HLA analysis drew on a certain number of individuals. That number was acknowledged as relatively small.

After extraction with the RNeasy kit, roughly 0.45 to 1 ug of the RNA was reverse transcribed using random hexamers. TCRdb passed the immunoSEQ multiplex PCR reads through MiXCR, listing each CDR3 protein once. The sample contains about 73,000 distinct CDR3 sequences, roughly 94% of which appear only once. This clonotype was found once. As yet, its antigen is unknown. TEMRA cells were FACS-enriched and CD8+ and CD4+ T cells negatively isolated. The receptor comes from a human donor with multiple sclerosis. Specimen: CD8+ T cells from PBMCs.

CDR3 protein: CASSSRAVEETQYF. In DNA form, the CDR3 reads TGTGCCAGCAGTTCAAGGGCAGTAGAAGAGACCCAGTACTTC. The chain recombines TRBV12-3 or TRBV12-4 with TRBJ2-5, with D hard to call. CDR3 length: 14 residues. The V end was cut by 4 bases, the J end by 3 bases, with 12 bases between.